Listed below are T cell receptor beta chains from one sample, sequenced in a study of cytomegalovirus exposure and HLA in healthy donors. Produced via immunoSEQ multiplex PCR; TCRdb's table is partial and in-frame only. The sample lists more than 300,000 clones; 86% were seen once. Material: PBMCs. These receptor sequences come from a woman between 18 and 30 years old in good health and CMV-seronegative. Each CDR3 is given with its conserved first and last residue. D genes are given only for firm matches. Size values are once, few and many counts, or a class for expanded clones, and some rows have none.

CDR3nt: TGCAGCGTTCTTAAGCGGGAGGGTGGCACAGATACGCAGTATTTT
CDR3aa: CSVLKREGGTDTQYF
v_gene: TRBV29-1
j_gene: TRBJ2-3
abundance: NA
d_gene: TRBD2

CDR3nt: TGTGCCAGCAGCCCCTCGGGGGGAGGAGAGGAGACCCAGTACTTC
CDR3aa: CASSPSGGGEETQYF
v_gene: TRBV7-9
j_gene: TRBJ2-5
abundance: once
d_gene: TRBD2

CDR3nt: TGTGCCAGCAGCCAAGAGTCAGGGAGGACCGGGGAGCTGTTTTTT
CDR3aa: CASSQESGRTGELFF
v_gene: TRBV4-2
j_gene: TRBJ2-2
abundance: NA
d_gene: NA

CDR3nt: TGTGCCAGCAGTGTGCGGGGGGCTAACTATGGCTACACCTTC
CDR3aa: CASSVRGANYGYTF
v_gene: TRBV2
j_gene: TRBJ1-2
abundance: NA
d_gene: NA

CDR3nt: TGTGCCAGCAGTGATAGGACAGGGCGGGACACTGAAGCTTTCTTT
CDR3aa: CASSDRTGRDTEAFF
v_gene: TRBV2
j_gene: TRBJ1-1
abundance: NA
d_gene: TRBD1

CDR3nt: TGTGCCAGTAGTATTGCCCAGGGGGCAAGTCAGCCCCAGCATTTT
CDR3aa: CASSIAQGASQPQHF
v_gene: TRBV19
j_gene: TRBJ1-5
abundance: NA
d_gene: TRBD1

CDR3nt: TGTGCCAGCAGCCCGACAGCCCCCGCGAACGGCTACACCTTC
CDR3aa: CASSPTAPANGYTF
v_gene: TRBV7-9
j_gene: TRBJ1-2
abundance: NA
d_gene: NA

CDR3nt: TGCGCCAGCAGCTTGCGACTAGCGGGGGGCCCTGAAAAAGCAGATACGCAGTATTTT
CDR3aa: CASSLRLAGGPEKADTQYF
v_gene: TRBV5-1
j_gene: TRBJ2-3
abundance: NA
d_gene: TRBD2

CDR3nt: TGTGCCAGCAGTTTCACCCTCAGCGGGAGGGTGAACGAGCAGTACTTC
CDR3aa: CASSFTLSGRVNEQYF
v_gene: TRBV27
j_gene: TRBJ2-7
abundance: NA
d_gene: TRBD2

CDR3nt: TGTGCCAGCAGCTACGGGAGTGGGGAGACCCAGTACTTC
CDR3aa: CASSYGSGETQYF
v_gene: TRBV7-2
j_gene: TRBJ2-5
abundance: NA
d_gene: NA

CDR3nt: TGTGCCAGCAGCCAAGCAGGGTTCTCCGAGCAGTACTTC
CDR3aa: CASSQAGFSEQYF
v_gene: TRBV14
j_gene: TRBJ2-7
abundance: few
d_gene: NA

CDR3nt: TGTGCCAGCAGCCAAGGGTGGACTATCAAAGAGACCCAGTACTTC
CDR3aa: CASSQGWTIKETQYF
v_gene: TRBV14
j_gene: TRBJ2-5
abundance: NA
d_gene: NA

CDR3nt: TGTGCCAGCAGTTTATTAGGACAGGATGGGGAGACCCAGTACTTC
CDR3aa: CASSLLGQDGETQYF
v_gene: TRBV28
j_gene: TRBJ2-5
abundance: NA
d_gene: TRBD1

CDR3nt: TGTGCCAGTAGTATAAGGGGTGGAGGACACGGGACTTCTGGGGCCAACGTCCTGACTTTC
CDR3aa: CASSIRGGGHGTSGANVLTF
v_gene: TRBV19
j_gene: TRBJ2-6
abundance: NA
d_gene: NA

CDR3nt: TGTGCCAGCAGCTCGGGACAGGGGGTGGAGGGAAACACCATATATTTT
CDR3aa: CASSSGQGVEGNTIYF
v_gene: TRBV7-3
j_gene: TRBJ1-3
abundance: once
d_gene: TRBD1

CDR3nt: TGTGCCAGCAGCCAACAGGGGCTCATGGCCTACGAGCAGTACTTC
CDR3aa: CASSQQGLMAYEQYF
v_gene: TRBV7-8
j_gene: TRBJ2-7
abundance: NA
d_gene: TRBD1

CDR3nt: TGTGCTAGCCAAGGGACAGGCCTTTATGGCTACACCTTC
CDR3aa: CASQGTGLYGYTF
v_gene: TRBV28
j_gene: TRBJ1-2
abundance: NA
d_gene: TRBD1

CDR3nt: TGTGCCAGCAGCCCCGGGACAGAAGACTCTGGAAACACCATATATTTT
CDR3aa: CASSPGTEDSGNTIYF
v_gene: TRBV9
j_gene: TRBJ1-3
abundance: NA
d_gene: TRBD1

CDR3nt: TGTGCCAGCAGTTTATCGCTTCTTACTTCCTACGAGCAGTACTTC
CDR3aa: CASSLSLLTSYEQYF
v_gene: TRBV28
j_gene: TRBJ2-7
abundance: NA
d_gene: NA

CDR3nt: TGTGCCAGCAGCTCCCGGACAGGGAGTAATGAAAAACTGTTTTTT
CDR3aa: CASSSRTGSNEKLFF
v_gene: TRBV9
j_gene: TRBJ1-4
abundance: NA
d_gene: TRBD1

CDR3nt: TGCAGCGCGGGACTAGATCTCTACGAGCAGTACTTC
CDR3aa: CSAGLDLYEQYF
v_gene: TRBV29-1
j_gene: TRBJ2-7
abundance: NA
d_gene: TRBD2

CDR3nt: TGTGCCAGCAGCTCCCCCTGGACATCCTACGAGCAGTACTTC
CDR3aa: CASSSPWTSYEQYF
v_gene: TRBV7-9
j_gene: TRBJ2-7
abundance: NA
d_gene: NA

CDR3nt: TGTGCCAGCAGTGACGGGGGTGAAGCGGGAGATGAGCAGTTCTTC
CDR3aa: CASSDGGEAGDEQFF
v_gene: TRBV6-4
j_gene: TRBJ2-1
abundance: NA
d_gene: TRBD2

CDR3nt: TGTGCCAGCAGTTTTCTGGCGGGAGGCCTCTGGGAGCAGTACTTC
CDR3aa: CASSFLAGGLWEQYF
v_gene: TRBV28
j_gene: TRBJ2-7
abundance: NA
d_gene: TRBD2

CDR3nt: TGTGCCAGCAGCGCCCCTAGTTCCTACAATGAGCAGTTCTTC
CDR3aa: CASSAPSSYNEQFF
v_gene: TRBV7-8
j_gene: TRBJ2-1
abundance: NA
d_gene: NA

CDR3nt: TGTGCCAGCAGTTACGGTGGCCCTAGGGATACGCAGTATTTT
CDR3aa: CASSYGGPRDTQYF
v_gene: TRBV6-5
j_gene: TRBJ2-3
abundance: few
d_gene: NA

CDR3nt: TGTGCCAGCAGCAGTTACAGGGGACGAGGGACTGAAGCTTTCTTT
CDR3aa: CASSSYRGRGTEAFF
v_gene: TRBV11-2
j_gene: TRBJ1-1
abundance: NA
d_gene: TRBD1

CDR3nt: TGTGCCAGCAGTTACCCCCCAGCGGGAGGGGGGAATGAGCAGTTCTTC
CDR3aa: CASSYPPAGGGNEQFF
v_gene: TRBV6-6
j_gene: TRBJ2-1
abundance: NA
d_gene: TRBD2

CDR3nt: TGTGCCAGCAGTGAATCGGGGGAGACCACTGAAGCTTTCTTT
CDR3aa: CASSESGETTEAFF
v_gene: TRBV6-1
j_gene: TRBJ1-1
abundance: NA
d_gene: NA

CDR3nt: TGTGCCATCAGTTTTCAGGGGGCGCACGAGCAGTACTTC
CDR3aa: CAISFQGAHEQYF
v_gene: TRBV10-3
j_gene: TRBJ2-7
abundance: NA
d_gene: TRBD1

CDR3nt: TGTGCCAGCACCCCGGGGCGGGGGAACTACAATGAGCAGTTCTTC
CDR3aa: CASTPGRGNYNEQFF
v_gene: TRBV2
j_gene: TRBJ2-1
abundance: NA
d_gene: TRBD2

CDR3nt: TGTGCCAGAAGCCCTGGGACAGGGGGGCTTTATCAGCCCCAGCATTTT
CDR3aa: CARSPGTGGLYQPQHF
v_gene: TRBV5-3
j_gene: TRBJ1-5
abundance: once
d_gene: TRBD1

CDR3nt: TGCGCCAGCAGCTTAACAGGGGGTGAGCAGTTCTTC
CDR3aa: CASSLTGGEQFF
v_gene: TRBV5-1
j_gene: TRBJ2-1
abundance: NA
d_gene: TRBD1

CDR3nt: TGTGCCAGCAGCTCCAAGCGGTTGGAGACCCAGTACTTC
CDR3aa: CASSSKRLETQYF
v_gene: TRBV7-9
j_gene: TRBJ2-5
abundance: once
d_gene: NA

CDR3nt: TGTGCCAGCAGTCCCCATAGGGGTAGCTACACCTTC
CDR3aa: CASSPHRGSYTF
v_gene: TRBV28
j_gene: TRBJ1-2
abundance: NA
d_gene: NA

CDR3nt: TGTGCCAGCAGTTACTCGAGCCCGAACACCGGGGAGCTGTTTTTT
CDR3aa: CASSYSSPNTGELFF
v_gene: TRBV6-5
j_gene: TRBJ2-2
abundance: NA
d_gene: NA

CDR3nt: TGTGCCAGCAGTTTATTTGGCGGGATCGGGTCCTACGAGCAGTACTTC
CDR3aa: CASSLFGGIGSYEQYF
v_gene: TRBV27
j_gene: TRBJ2-7
abundance: NA
d_gene: NA

CDR3nt: TGTGCTAGTGGTTTGTCGGGAGGGGGGCCATTATACAATGAGCAGTTCTTC
CDR3aa: CASGLSGGGPLYNEQFF
v_gene: TRBV12-5
j_gene: TRBJ2-1
abundance: NA
d_gene: TRBD2

CDR3nt: TGTGCCAGCAGCCATACAGGGGGCTCGGAGACCCAGTACTTC
CDR3aa: CASSHTGGSETQYF
v_gene: TRBV7-9
j_gene: TRBJ2-5
abundance: NA
d_gene: TRBD1

CDR3nt: TGTGCCAGCAGTGCCGGGGGATCAGGCTATGGCTACACCTTC
CDR3aa: CASSAGGSGYGYTF
v_gene: TRBV2
j_gene: TRBJ1-2
abundance: NA
d_gene: NA

CDR3nt: TGTGCCAGCAGCGTAGCCCCCCGGACAGGGGGCTTGAACACTGAAGCTTTCTTT
CDR3aa: CASSVAPRTGGLNTEAFF
v_gene: TRBV9
j_gene: TRBJ1-1
abundance: NA
d_gene: TRBD1

CDR3nt: TGTGCCAGCTCAACTCGACAGGCAACTAATGAAAAACTGTTTTTT
CDR3aa: CASSTRQATNEKLFF
v_gene: TRBV18
j_gene: TRBJ1-4
abundance: NA
d_gene: NA